This T cell receptor (beta chain) comes out of a study of blood T cell repertoires in COVID-19. Study as a whole: Samples representing acute and convalescent COVID-19 were sourced from the United States, Italy and Spain. Sources were T cells, B-cell-depleted T cells, or PBMCs; the material itself was cDNA or gDNA.

Authors' analysis steps: From reference gene primer amplification, estimates of nucleated cell counts were derived. Measured with immunoSEQ multiplex PCR; TCRdb has only the in-frame clones, and not every one. The V and J calls and the clone size are those of that table, but D and trimming were determined from the DNA. In the table there are roughly 180,000 clones, around 84% of which are singletons. V trimming: 2 bases; J trimming: 5 bases; junction bases outside the gene matches: 9. There are 16 residues in the CDR3. Germline-derived CDR1 and CDR2 are MNHEY and SVGEGT. Seattle researchers signed up patients amid active infection and tracked them longitudinally.

The source of this sequence is a woman in her forties or fifties with COVID-19, enrolled during active disease. Sequencing was performed on peripheral blood. The genes are TRBV6-2 or TRBV6-3 and TRBJ2-5; 9 bases align to TRBD1. The CDR3 loop reads CASSYDRTTGGETQYF. The CDR3 DNA sequence: TGTGCCAGCAGTTACGACCGGACGACAGGGGGGGAGACCCAGTACTTC.